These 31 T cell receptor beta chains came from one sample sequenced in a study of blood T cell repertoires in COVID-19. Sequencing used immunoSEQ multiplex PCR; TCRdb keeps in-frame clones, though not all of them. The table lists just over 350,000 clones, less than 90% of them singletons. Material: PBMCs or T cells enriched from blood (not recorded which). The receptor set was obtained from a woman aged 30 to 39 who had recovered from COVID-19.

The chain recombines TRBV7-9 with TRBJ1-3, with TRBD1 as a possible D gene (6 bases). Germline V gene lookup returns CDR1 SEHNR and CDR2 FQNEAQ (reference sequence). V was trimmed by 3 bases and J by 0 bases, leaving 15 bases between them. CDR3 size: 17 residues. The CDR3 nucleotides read TGTGCCAGCAGCTTGGGCCGCGGGGGGCTCTCTGGAAACACCATATATTTT. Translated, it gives CASSLGRGGLSGNTIYF.

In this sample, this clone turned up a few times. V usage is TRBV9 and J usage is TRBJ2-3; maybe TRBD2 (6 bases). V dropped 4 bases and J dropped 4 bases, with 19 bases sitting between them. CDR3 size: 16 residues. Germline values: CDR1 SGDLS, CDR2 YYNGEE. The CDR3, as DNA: TGTGCCAGCAGCCCGAGTAGGGCGGGGATGGCAGATACGCAGTATTTT. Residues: CASSPSRAGMADTQYF.

Written as DNA, the CDR3 is TGTGCCAGTACGTCCAGAAGCAATCAGCCCCAGCATTTT. It specifies CASTSRSNQPQHF. The chain couples TRBV19 to TRBJ1-5; no definite D call. The CDR3 spans 13 residues. V was cut by 7 bases and J by 1 base, with 8 bases left in between. From germline, CDR1 is LNHDA and CDR2 SQIVND (reference sequence).

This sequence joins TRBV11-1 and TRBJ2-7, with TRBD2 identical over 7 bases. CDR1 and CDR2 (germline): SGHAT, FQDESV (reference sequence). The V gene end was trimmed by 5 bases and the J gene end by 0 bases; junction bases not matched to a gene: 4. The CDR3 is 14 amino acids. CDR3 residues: CASSPGGSSYEQYF. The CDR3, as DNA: TGTGCCAGCAGCCCCGGGGGGAGCTCCTACGAGCAGTACTTC.

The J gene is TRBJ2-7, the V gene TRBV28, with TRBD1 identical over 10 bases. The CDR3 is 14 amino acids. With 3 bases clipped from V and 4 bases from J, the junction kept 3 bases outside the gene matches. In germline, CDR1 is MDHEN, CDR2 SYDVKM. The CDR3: CASSFGTGDYEQYF. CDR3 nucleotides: TGTGCCAGCAGTTTCGGGACAGGGGATTACGAGCAGTACTTC.

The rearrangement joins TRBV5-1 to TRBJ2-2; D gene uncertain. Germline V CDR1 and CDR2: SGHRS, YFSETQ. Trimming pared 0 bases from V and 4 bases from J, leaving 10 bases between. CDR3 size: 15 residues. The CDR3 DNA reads TGCGCCAGCAGCTTGGGTCCGGGTTTCACCGGGGAGCTGTTTTTT. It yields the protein CASSLGPGFTGELFF.

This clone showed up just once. The CDR3, as DNA: TGTGCCAGCAGTTTATTGGGGGCAAGAACTGAAGCTTTCTTT. The encoded protein is CASSLLGARTEAFF. This chain connects TRBV28 to TRBJ1-1; a weak D match, TRBD1 (6 bases). The germline V and J ends were trimmed by 1 base and 5 bases, with 11 bases remaining between them. The CDR3 contains 14 residues. Looked up from germline, CDR1 is MDHEN and CDR2 is SYDVKM.

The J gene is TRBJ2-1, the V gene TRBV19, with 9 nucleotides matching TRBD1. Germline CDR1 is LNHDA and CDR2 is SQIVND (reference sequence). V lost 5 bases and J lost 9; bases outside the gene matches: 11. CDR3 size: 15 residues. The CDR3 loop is CASSLSGTGFTEQFF. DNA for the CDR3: TGTGCCAGTAGTTTGTCCGGGACAGGGTTTACTGAGCAGTTCTTC.

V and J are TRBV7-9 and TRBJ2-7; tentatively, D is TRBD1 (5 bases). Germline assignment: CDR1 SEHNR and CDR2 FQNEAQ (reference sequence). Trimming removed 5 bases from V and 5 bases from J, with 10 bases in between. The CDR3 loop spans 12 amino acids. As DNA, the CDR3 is TGTGCCAGCAGCCCTCAGGGCCACGAGCAGTACTTC. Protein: CASSPQGHEQYF.

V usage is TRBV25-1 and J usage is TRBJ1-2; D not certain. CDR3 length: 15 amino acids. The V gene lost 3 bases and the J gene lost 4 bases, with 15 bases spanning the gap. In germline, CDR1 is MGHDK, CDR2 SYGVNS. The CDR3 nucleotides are TGTGCCAGCAGTGACGCCGGGATCCCCGGCTATGGCTACACCTTC. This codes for CASSDAGIPGYGYTF.

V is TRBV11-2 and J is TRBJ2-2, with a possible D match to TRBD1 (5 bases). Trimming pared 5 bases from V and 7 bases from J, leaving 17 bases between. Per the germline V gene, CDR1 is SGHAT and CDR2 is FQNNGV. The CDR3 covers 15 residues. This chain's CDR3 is CASSRARVQDGELFF. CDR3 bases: TGTGCCAGCAGCCGGGCTAGGGTACAGGACGGGGAGCTGTTTTTT.

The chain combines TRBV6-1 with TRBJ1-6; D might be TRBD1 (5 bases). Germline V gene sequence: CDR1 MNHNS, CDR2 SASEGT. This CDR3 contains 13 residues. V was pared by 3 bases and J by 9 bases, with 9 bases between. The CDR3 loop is CASSETVGSPLHF. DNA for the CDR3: TGTGCCAGCAGTGAGACAGTTGGTTCACCCCTCCACTTT.

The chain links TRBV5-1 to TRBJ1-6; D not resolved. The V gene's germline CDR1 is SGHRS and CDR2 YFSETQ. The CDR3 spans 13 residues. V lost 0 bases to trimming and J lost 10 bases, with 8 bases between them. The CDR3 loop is CASSLGAGSPLHF. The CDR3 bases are TGCGCCAGCAGCTTGGGGGCAGGCTCACCCCTCCACTTT. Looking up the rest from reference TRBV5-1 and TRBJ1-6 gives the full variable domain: KAGVTQTPRYLIKTRGQQVTLSCSPISGHRSVSWYQQTPGQGLQFLFEYFSETQRNKGNFPGRFSGRQFSNSRSEMNVSTLELGDSALYLCASSLGAGSPLHFGNGTRLTVT.

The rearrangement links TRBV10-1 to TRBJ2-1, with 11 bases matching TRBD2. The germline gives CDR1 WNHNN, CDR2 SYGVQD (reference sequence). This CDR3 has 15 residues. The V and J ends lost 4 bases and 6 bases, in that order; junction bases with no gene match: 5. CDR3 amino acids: CASSASSGGVNEQFF. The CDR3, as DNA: TGCGCCAGCAGTGCCAGTAGCGGGGGGGTCAATGAGCAGTTCTTC.

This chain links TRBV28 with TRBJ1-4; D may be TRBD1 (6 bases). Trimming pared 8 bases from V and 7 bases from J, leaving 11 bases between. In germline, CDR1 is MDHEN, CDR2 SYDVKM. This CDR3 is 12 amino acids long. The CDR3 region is CASRDNTEKLFF. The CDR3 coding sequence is TGTGCCAGCCGGGACAACACTGAAAAACTGTTTTTT.

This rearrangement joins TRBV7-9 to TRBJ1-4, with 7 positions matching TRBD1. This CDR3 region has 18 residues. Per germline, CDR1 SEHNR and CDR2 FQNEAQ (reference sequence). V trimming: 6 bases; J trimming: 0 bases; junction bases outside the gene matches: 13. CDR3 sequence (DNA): TGTGCCAGCAGTACGACAGGGAATTCCCTCGCAACTAATGAAAAACTGTTTTTT. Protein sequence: CASSTTGNSLATNEKLFF.

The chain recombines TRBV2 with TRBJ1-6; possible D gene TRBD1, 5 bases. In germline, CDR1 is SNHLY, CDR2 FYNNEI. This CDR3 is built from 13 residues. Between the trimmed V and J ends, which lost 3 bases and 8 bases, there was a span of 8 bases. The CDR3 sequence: CASSDGGDSPLHF. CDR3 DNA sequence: TGTGCCAGCAGTGACGGGGGGGATTCACCCCTCCACTTT.

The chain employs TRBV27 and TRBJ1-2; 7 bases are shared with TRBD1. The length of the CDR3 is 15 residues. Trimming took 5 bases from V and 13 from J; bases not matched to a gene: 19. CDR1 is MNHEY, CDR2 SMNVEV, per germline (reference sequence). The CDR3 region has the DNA TGTGCCAGCAGTACCCGGACAGGACCGGGCCAGAGTACCACCTTC. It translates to CASSTRTGPGQSTTF.

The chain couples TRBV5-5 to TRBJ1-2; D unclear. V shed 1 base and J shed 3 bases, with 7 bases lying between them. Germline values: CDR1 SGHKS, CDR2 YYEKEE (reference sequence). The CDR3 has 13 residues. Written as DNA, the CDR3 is TGTGCCAGCAGCTTGACAGTGGACTATGGCTACACCTTC. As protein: CASSLTVDYGYTF.

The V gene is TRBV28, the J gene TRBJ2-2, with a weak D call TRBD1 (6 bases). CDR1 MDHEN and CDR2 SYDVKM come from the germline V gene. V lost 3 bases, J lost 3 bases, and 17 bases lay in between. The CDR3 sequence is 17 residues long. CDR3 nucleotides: TGTGCCAGCAGTTTTTTCCCCGACAGGCTCGACACCGGGGAGCTGTTTTTT. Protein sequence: CASSFFPDRLDTGELFF.

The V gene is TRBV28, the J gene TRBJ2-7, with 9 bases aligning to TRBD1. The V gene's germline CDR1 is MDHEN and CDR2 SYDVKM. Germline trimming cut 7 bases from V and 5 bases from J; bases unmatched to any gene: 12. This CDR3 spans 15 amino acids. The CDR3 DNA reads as TGTGCCAGCATGCGAGGGGGACAGGGAACGGACGAGCAGTACTTC. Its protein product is CASMRGGQGTDEQYF.

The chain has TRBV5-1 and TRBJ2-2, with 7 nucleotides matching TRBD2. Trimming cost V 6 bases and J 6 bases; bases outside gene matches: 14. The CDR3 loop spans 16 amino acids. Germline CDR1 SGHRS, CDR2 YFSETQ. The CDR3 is CASTLREGMTPGELFF. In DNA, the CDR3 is TGCGCCAGCACTCTTAGGGAGGGAATGACCCCCGGGGAGCTGTTTTTT.

CDR3 sequence reads: CASSSSGSSGLAYEQYF. CDR3 nucleotide sequence: TGTGCCAGCAGCTCATCTGGATCGTCGGGACTAGCGTACGAGCAGTACTTC. The rearrangement uses TRBV7-9 and TRBJ2-7, with 10 bases aligning to TRBD2. The CDR3 consists of 17 residues. Germline CDR1 reads SEHNR; CDR2 reads FQNEAQ (reference sequence). J gave up 4 bases and V 4 bases, and 13 bases lay outside the gene matches.

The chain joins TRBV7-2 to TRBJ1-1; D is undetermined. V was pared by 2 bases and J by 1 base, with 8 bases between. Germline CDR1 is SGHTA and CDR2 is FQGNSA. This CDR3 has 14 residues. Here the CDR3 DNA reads TGTGCCAGCAGCTTATCGACTGAGAACACTGAAGCTTTCTTT. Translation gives CASSLSTENTEAFF.

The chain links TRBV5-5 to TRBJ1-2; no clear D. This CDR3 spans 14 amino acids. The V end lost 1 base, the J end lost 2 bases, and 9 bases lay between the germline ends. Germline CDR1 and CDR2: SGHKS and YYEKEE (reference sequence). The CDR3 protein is CASSLQAQNYGYTF. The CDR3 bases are TGTGCCAGCAGCTTGCAGGCACAGAACTATGGCTACACCTTC.

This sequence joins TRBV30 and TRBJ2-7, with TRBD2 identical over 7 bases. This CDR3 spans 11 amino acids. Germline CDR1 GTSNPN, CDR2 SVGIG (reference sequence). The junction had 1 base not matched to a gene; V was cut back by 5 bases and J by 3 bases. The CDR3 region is CAWREVYEQYF. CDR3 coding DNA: TGTGCCTGGCGGGAGGTCTACGAGCAGTACTTC.

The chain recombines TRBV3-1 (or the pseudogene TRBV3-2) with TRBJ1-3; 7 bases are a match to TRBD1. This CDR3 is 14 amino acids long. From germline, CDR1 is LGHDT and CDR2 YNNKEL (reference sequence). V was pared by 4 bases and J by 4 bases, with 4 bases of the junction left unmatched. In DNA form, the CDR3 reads TGTGCCAGCAGCCTCGACAGGGTAGGAAACACCATATATTTT. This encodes CASSLDRVGNTIYF.

CDR3 DNA: TGTGCCATCAGTGAGGGGACAGGCGACTATGGCTACACCTTC. This encodes CAISEGTGDYGYTF. The V gene is TRBV10-3, the J gene TRBJ1-2; 8 positions agree with TRBD1. Germline-derived CDR1 and CDR2 are ENHRY and SYGVKD. Trimming cost V 2 bases and J 3 bases; bases outside gene matches: 2. This CDR3 is 14 amino acids long.

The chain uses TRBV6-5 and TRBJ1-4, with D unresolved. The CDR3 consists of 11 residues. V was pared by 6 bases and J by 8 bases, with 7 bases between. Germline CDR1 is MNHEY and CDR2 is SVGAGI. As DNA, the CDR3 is TGTGCCAGCAGGACTGCGGAAAAACTGTTTTTT. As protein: CASRTAEKLFF.

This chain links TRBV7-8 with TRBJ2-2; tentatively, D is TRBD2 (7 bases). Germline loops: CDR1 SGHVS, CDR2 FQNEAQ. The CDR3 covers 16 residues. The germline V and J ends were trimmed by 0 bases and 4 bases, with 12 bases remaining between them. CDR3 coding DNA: TGTGCCAGCAGCTTAGCGGGGGAGGGGGGCACCGGGGAGCTGTTTTTT. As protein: CASSLAGEGGTGELFF.

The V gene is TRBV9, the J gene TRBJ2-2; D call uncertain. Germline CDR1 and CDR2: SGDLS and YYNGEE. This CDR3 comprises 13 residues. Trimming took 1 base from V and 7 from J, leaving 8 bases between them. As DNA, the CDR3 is TGTGCCAGCAGCGTAATCTCCTTCGGGGAGCTGTTTTTT. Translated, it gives CASSVISFGELFF.